This T cell receptor beta chain was sequenced during a study of blood T cell repertoires in COVID-19 (dated by TCRdb to the early 2020s). The study in broad terms: Samples covering the acute and convalescent phases of COVID-19 were provided by collaborators in the United States, Italy and Spain. The prospective study material was composed of cDNA or gDNA derived from T cells, B-cell-depleted T cells, or PBMCs. A freely available public database, intended as a resource for researchers studying the immune response to SARS-CoV-2, is where the repertoires were released. The sample metadata nearly always contained a de-identified subject ID, COVID-19 status, age in years and sex. Where HLA class I and class II types were available, the types were taken from metadata supplied by the sample provider, not from assay-based typing. The samples were drawn from two sources: the first 160 participants of the ongoing ImmuneRACE study, and some 1,300 subjects contributed by 6 global collaborators. Subjects who had been exposed to COVID-19, were actively infected with it, or had recovered from it provided the deeply sampled blood TCRbeta repertoires that made up the dataset. Points the paper makes about the study in general: Clinical and demographic metadata were provided uncurated, with the amount varying by source and participant.

The immunoSEQ Assay, a bias-controlled multiplex PCR, was used to amplify TCRbeta CDR3 regions from genomic DNA. The authors' analysis ran thus. Nucleated cell counts per sample were estimated from amplification of reference gene primers within the assay. To quantify the absolute abundance of each unique TCRbeta CDR3 rearrangement, sequence reads were collapsed and filtered. For each sample, productive Simpson clonality was calculated as the square root of Simpson's diversity index across productive rearrangements. TCRdb holds this immuneACCESS table with in-frame rearrangements only. Some clones are missing; in checked studies, unresolved V genes explain under half, and the rest has no known cause. V and J calls and clone size are those listed in that table; D and trimming were worked out from the DNA. In all, the sample holds roughly 130,000 clones, and 90% of those were seen once. The ten largest clones take up about 4.5% of the sample.

One collaborating source in Seattle enrolled patients while the patients were actively infected and followed the patients over time throughout the course of disease. Each collaborating institution followed its own protocols to collect whole blood in K2EDTA tubes. For TCRbeta analysis, collaborators shipped samples in one of three forms: frozen whole blood, isolated PBMCs, or DNA extracted from either of those sample types. The germline V and J ends show losses of 6 bases and 6 bases respectively, and no gene match explains 12 bases of the junction. The germline V gene supplies CDR1 MNHEY and CDR2 SVGEGT. Counted from cysteine to phenylalanine, this CDR3 has 16 amino acids. Of all the DNA, just the CDR3 is kept, 48 bases in frame from base 1. Concerning this clone: Its specific antigen is unknown. It has no much larger one-base neighbor in the sample; base qualities were not kept.

The sample taken for sequencing was peripheral blood. Recombination joined TRBV6-2 or TRBV6-3 with TRBJ2-2; 8 of the junction bases match TRBD2. This clonotype was sampled from a man in his sixties with COVID-19, enrolled during active disease. Here is the DNA: TGTGCCAGCAGCTTATGGACTAGCCCTGGCGCCGGGGAGCTGTTTTTT. Its protein reads: CASSLWTSPGAGELFF.